Each of the 13 T cell receptor beta chains below was sequenced from the same sample in a study of cytomegalovirus exposure and HLA in healthy donors. The PCR contained 60 Vbeta and 13 Jbeta primers. Method: immunoSEQ multiplex PCR; TCRdb's copy keeps in-frame clones and lacks some. Recorded for this sample: about 70,000 clones. Sequenced: PBMCs. The receptors shown here come from a female donor in good health and CMV-seropositive.

The chain combines TRBV29-1 with TRBJ2-2; no firm D call. Germline CDR1 and CDR2: SQVTM and ANQGSEA. The germline V and J ends were trimmed by 3 bases and 7 bases, with 18 bases remaining between them. The CDR3 is 15 residues long. The CDR3 reads CSVDTLSLFHGELFF. Here the CDR3 DNA reads TGCAGCGTTGATACGCTTAGTTTATTTCACGGGGAGCTGTTTTTT.

This chain joins TRBV6-5 and TRBJ1-1, with D perhaps matching TRBD1 (5 bases). Germline CDR1 reads MNHEY; CDR2 reads SVGAGI. This CDR3 comprises 13 residues. V lost 2 bases and J 6 bases, leaving 10 bases between the germline ends. As DNA, the CDR3 is TGTGCCAGCAGTTACGGGGGGTGGGCTGAAGCTTTCTTT. Protein sequence: CASSYGGWAEAFF.

The V call is TRBV7-6, the J call TRBJ2-1; TRBD2 aligns across 11 bases. The CDR3 extends over 15 amino acids. V lost 5 bases, J lost 6 bases, and 6 bases stayed unmatched. Germline V lookup: CDR1 SGHVS, CDR2 FNYEAQ. Written as DNA, the CDR3 is TGTGCCAGCAGCCAGACCGGGACTAGCGGCAATGAGCAGTTCTTC. Protein sequence: CASSQTGTSGNEQFF.

The gene calls are TRBV6-6 and TRBJ1-1; 8 bases are shared with TRBD1. CDR1 is MNHNY, CDR2 SVGAGI, per germline (reference sequence). The V gene end was trimmed by 5 bases and the J gene end by 5 bases; junction bases not matched to a gene: 4. The length of the CDR3 is 13 residues. The CDR3 DNA follows: TGTGCCAGCAGTGTCAGGGGGCAAACTGAAGCTTTCTTT. It translates to CASSVRGQTEAFF.

This chain joins TRBV5-1 and TRBJ2-2; D is possibly TRBD2 (6 bases). Germline CDR1 reads SGHRS; CDR2 reads YFSETQ. CDR3 size: 15 residues. V was clipped by 4 bases and J by 1 base, with 11 bases between them. The CDR3 is CASSRGTMNTGELFF. The CDR3 DNA follows: TGCGCCAGCAGCCGCGGGACCATGAACACCGGGGAGCTGTTTTTT. The complete variable domain, with remaining parts taken from reference TRBV5-1 and TRBJ2-2, reads KAGVTQTPRYLIKTRGQQVTLSCSPISGHRSVSWYQQTPGQGLQFLFEYFSETQRNKGNFPGRFSGRQFSNSRSEMNVSTLELGDSALYLCASSRGTMNTGELFFGEGSRLTVL.

The chain employs TRBV6-5 and TRBJ1-1; TRBD1 agrees at 7 bases. Unmatched junction bases numbered 7, after V lost 5 bases and J lost 7 bases. The CDR3 loop spans 13 amino acids. Germline V gene data show CDR1 as MNHEY and CDR2 as SVGAGI. The CDR3 DNA reads as TGTGCCAGCAGTCCGACAGGGACTGGTGAAGCTTTCTTT. It encodes CASSPTGTGEAFF.

This rearrangement joins TRBV5-1 to TRBJ1-3, with D perhaps matching TRBD1 (5 bases). The CDR3 loop spans 15 amino acids. V lost 0 bases to trimming and J lost 0 bases, with 7 bases between them. Germline V CDR1 and CDR2: SGHRS, YFSETQ. The CDR3 nucleotides are TGCGCCAGCAGCTTGGAGGGGCTCTCTGGAAACACCATATATTTT. Its protein is CASSLEGLSGNTIYF. Full variable domain (rest looked up from reference TRBV5-1 and TRBJ1-3): KAGVTQTPRYLIKTRGQQVTLSCSPISGHRSVSWYQQTPGQGLQFLFEYFSETQRNKGNFPGRFSGRQFSNSRSEMNVSTLELGDSALYLCASSLEGLSGNTIYFGEGSWLTVV.

Concerning this clone: The same CDR3 also results from other DNA sequences found in this sample. CDR3: CASSEGTGDNSPLHF. CDR3 nucleotide sequence: TGTGCCAGCAGTGAAGGGACAGGTGATAATTCACCCCTCCACTTT. The chain combines TRBV6-1 with TRBJ1-6; 7 nucleotides line up with TRBD1. V lost 1 base, J lost 5 bases, and 2 bases stayed unmatched. The CDR3 extends over 15 amino acids. In germline, CDR1 is MNHNS, CDR2 SASEGT.

This chain uses TRBV2 with TRBJ2-7; weak D call: TRBD1 (6 bases). There are 17 residues in the CDR3. Trimming pared 2 bases from V and 3 bases from J, leaving 20 bases between. Germline lookup yields CDR1 SNHLY and CDR2 FYNNEI. The CDR3 sequence is CASSESPQPGAHYEQYF. DNA of the CDR3: TGTGCCAGCAGTGAATCCCCGCAACCAGGGGCCCACTACGAGCAGTACTTC.

The J gene is TRBJ1-5, the V gene TRBV6-6, with a weak D call TRBD1 (5 bases). The CDR3 contains 13 residues. The germline CDR1 and CDR2 sequences are MNHNY and SVGAGI (reference sequence). CDR3 amino acids: CATEREGNQPQHF. CDR3 DNA sequence: TGTGCGACAGAAAGGGAGGGCAATCAGCCCCAGCATTTT.

V usage is TRBV5-4 and J usage is TRBJ1-1; the D gene is possibly TRBD1 (6 bases). The CDR3 length is 14 residues. V was pared by 5 bases and J by 0 bases, with 11 bases between. Germline V lookup: CDR1 SGHNT, CDR2 YYREEE (reference sequence). The CDR3 sequence is CASRLQGLNTEAFF. The CDR3 coding sequence is TGTGCCAGCAGGCTACAGGGCCTGAACACTGAAGCTTTCTTT.

The J gene is TRBJ2-5, the V gene TRBV4-3; tentatively, D is TRBD1 (5 bases). Germline values: CDR1 LGHNA, CDR2 YSLEER. This CDR3 contains 15 residues. Trimming cost V 0 bases and J 5 bases, with 13 bases left between them. As DNA, the CDR3 is TGCGCCAGCAGCCAAGAAGGTCAGGGTGGGGAGACCCAGTACTTC. It is translated as CASSQEGQGGETQYF.

This rearrangement joins TRBV4-2 to TRBJ2-7; TRBD1 aligns across 7 bases. V lost 2 bases, J lost 5 bases, and 6 bases stayed unmatched. This CDR3 has 14 residues. From germline, CDR1 is LGHNA and CDR2 YNFKEQ. The CDR3 loop is CASSQSGTVDEQYF. DNA for the CDR3: TGTGCCAGCAGCCAATCTGGGACAGTGGACGAGCAGTACTTC.